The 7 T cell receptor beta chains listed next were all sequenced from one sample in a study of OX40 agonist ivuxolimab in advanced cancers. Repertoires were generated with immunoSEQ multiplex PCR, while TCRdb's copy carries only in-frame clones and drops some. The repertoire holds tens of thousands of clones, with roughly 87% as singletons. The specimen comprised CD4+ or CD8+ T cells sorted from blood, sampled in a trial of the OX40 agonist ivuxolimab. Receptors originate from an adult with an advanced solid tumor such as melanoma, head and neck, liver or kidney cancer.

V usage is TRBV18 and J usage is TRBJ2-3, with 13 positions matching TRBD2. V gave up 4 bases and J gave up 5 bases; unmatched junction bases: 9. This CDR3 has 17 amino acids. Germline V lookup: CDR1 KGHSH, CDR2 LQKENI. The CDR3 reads CASSRWTSGSDRDTQYF. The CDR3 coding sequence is TGTGCCAGCTCACGCTGGACTAGCGGGAGCGATAGAGATACGCAGTATTTT. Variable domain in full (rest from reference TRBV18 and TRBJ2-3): NAGVMQNPRHLVRRRGQEARLRCSPMKGHSHVYWYRQLPEEGLKFMVYLQKENIIDESGMPKERFSAEFPKEGPSILRIQQVVRGDSAAYFCASSRWTSGSDRDTQYFGPGTRLTVL.

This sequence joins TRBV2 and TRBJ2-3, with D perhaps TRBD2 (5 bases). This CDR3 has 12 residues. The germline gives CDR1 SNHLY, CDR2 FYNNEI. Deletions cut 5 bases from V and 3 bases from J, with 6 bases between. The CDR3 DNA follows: TGTGCCAGCAGTCGGAGGACAGATACGCAGTATTTT. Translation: CASSRRTDTQYF.

DNA for the CDR3: TGTGCCAGCAGCCGTTGGGAACTAGCCAAAAACATTCAGTACTTC. It yields the protein CASSRWELAKNIQYF. The rearrangement joins TRBV6-5 to TRBJ2-4, with no clear D. The CDR3 sequence is 15 residues long. Deletions cut 6 bases from V and 0 bases from J, with 12 bases between. Germline CDR1 MNHEY, CDR2 SVGAGI.

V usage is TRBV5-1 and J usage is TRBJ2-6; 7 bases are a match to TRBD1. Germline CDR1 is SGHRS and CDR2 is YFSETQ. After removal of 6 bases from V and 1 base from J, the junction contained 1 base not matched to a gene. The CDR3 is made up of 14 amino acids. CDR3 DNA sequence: TGCGCCAGCAAGGGGGCGTCTGGGGCCAACGTCCTGACTTTC. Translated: CASKGASGANVLTF.

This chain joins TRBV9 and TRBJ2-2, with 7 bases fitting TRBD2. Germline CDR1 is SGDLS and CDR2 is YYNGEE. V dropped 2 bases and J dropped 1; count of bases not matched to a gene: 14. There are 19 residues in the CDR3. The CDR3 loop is CASSVPTSDFKRNTGELFF. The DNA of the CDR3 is TGTGCCAGCAGCGTCCCCACTAGCGACTTCAAACGGAACACCGGGGAGCTGTTTTTT.

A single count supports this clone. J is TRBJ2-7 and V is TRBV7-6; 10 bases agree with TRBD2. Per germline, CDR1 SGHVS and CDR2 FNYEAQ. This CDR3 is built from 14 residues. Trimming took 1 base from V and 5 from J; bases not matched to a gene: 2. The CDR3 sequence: CASSLVLAGDEQYF. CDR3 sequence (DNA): TGTGCCAGCAGCTTAGTGCTAGCGGGAGACGAGCAGTACTTC.

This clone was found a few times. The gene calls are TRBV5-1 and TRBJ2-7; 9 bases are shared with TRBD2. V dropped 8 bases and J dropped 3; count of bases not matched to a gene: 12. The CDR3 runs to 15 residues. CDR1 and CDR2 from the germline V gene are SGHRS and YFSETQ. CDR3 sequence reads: CASKSLAGVNYEQYF. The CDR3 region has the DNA TGCGCCAGTAAATCTTTAGCGGGAGTAAACTACGAGCAGTACTTC.